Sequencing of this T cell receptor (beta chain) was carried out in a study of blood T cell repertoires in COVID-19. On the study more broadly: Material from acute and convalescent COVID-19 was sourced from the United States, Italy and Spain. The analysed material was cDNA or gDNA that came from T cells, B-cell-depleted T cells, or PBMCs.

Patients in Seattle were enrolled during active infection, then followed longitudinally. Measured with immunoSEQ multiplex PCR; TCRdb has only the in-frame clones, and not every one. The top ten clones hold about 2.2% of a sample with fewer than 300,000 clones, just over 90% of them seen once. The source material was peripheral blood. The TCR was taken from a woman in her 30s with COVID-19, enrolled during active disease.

CDR3 sequence reads: CASSPPRTPANTGELFF. CDR3 nucleotides: TGTGCCAGCAGCCCCCCTAGGACACCGGCGAACACCGGGGAGCTGTTTTTT. The rearrangement joins TRBV7-9 to TRBJ2-2; maybe TRBD1 (5 bases). Trimming stripped 5 bases from V and 0 bases from J, with 16 bases between. CDR3 length: 17 amino acids. Germline V gene data show CDR1 as SEHNR and CDR2 as FQNEAQ (reference sequence).